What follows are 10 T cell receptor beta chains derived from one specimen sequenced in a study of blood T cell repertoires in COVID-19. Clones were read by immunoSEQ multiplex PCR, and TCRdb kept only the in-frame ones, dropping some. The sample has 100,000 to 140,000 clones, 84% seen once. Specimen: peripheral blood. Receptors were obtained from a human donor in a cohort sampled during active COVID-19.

Written as DNA, the CDR3 is TGTGCCATTGCGGGAGAGGCAGATACGCAGTATTTT. This codes for CAIAGEADTQYF. The V and J genes are TRBV10-3 and TRBJ2-3, with TRBD2 matching 7 bases. From germline, CDR1 is ENHRY and CDR2 SYGVKD. The J segment lost 4 bases and the V segment lost 9 bases, leaving 4 bases of the junction unmatched. The CDR3 totals 12 residues.

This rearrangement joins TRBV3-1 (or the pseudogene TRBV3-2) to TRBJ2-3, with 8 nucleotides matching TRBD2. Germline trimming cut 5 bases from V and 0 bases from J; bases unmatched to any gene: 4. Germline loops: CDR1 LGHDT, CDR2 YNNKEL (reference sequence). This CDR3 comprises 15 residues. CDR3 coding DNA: TGTGCCAGCAGCGTTAGCGGGAAAAGCACAGATACGCAGTATTTT. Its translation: CASSVSGKSTDTQYF.

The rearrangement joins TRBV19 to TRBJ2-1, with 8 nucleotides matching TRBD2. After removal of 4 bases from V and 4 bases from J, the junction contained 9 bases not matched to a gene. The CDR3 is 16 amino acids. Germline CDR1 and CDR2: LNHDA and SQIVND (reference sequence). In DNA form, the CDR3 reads TGTGCCAGTAGTACCCCGGCAGCGGGAGATTACAATGAGCAGTTCTTC. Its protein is CASSTPAAGDYNEQFF.

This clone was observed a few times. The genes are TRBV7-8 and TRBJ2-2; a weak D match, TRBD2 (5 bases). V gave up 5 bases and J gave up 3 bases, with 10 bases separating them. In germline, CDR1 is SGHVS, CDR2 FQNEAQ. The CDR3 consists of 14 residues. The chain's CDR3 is CASSVGLYTGELFF. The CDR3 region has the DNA TGTGCCAGCAGCGTAGGACTCTACACCGGGGAGCTGTTTTTT.

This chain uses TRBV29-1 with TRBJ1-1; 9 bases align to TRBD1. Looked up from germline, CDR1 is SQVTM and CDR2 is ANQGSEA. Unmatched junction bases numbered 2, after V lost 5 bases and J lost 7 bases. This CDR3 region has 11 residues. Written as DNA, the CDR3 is TGCAGCGTTAGGACAGGGGTTGAAGCTTTCTTT. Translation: CSVRTGVEAFF.

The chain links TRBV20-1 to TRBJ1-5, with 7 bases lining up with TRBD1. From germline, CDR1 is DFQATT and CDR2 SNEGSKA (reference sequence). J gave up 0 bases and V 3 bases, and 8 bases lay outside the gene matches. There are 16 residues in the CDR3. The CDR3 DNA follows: TGCAGTGCTAGTGTGACAGGGATGAATAGCAATCAGCCCCAGCATTTT. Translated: CSASVTGMNSNQPQHF.

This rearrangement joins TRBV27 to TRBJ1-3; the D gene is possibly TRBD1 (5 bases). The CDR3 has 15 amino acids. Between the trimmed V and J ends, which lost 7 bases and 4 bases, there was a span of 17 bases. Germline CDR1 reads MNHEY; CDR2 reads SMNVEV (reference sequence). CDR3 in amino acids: CASTKPIQAGNTIYF. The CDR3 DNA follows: TGTGCCAGCACCAAACCGATACAGGCCGGAAACACCATATATTTT.

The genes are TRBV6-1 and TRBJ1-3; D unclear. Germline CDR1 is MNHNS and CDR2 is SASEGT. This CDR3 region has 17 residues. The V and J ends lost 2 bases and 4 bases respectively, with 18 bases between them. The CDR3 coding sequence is TGTGCCAGCAGTGAATTTAGTCCACCTGTCCCGGGAAACACCATATATTTT. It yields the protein CASSEFSPPVPGNTIYF.

CDR3 sequence (DNA): TGTGCCAGCAGCCCTTCTCGTGGACAGCGAAACATTCAGTACTTC. Its protein is CASSPSRGQRNIQYF. This chain uses TRBV7-2 with TRBJ2-4, with a possible D match to TRBD1 (6 bases). Looked up from germline, CDR1 is SGHTA and CDR2 is FQGNSA. The CDR3 covers 15 residues. Trimming shortened V by 5 bases and J by 6 bases, and 17 bases separated the two germline ends.

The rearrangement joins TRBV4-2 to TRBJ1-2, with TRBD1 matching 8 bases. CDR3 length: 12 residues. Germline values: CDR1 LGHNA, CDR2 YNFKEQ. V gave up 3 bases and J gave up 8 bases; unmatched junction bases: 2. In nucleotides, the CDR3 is TGTGCCAGCAGCCAGGACAGGGTCGGCTACACCTTC. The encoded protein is CASSQDRVGYTF.